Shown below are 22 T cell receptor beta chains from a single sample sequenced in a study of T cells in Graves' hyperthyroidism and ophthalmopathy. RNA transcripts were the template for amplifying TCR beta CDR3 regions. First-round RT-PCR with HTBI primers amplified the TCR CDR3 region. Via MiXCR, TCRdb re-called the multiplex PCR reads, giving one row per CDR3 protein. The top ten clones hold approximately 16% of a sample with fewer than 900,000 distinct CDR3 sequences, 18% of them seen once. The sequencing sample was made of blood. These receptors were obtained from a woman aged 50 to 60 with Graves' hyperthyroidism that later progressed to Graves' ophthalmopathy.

The CDR3 coding sequence is TGTGCCAGCAGGGACATGGGTGAAAAACTGTTTTTT. This gives the protein CASRDMGEKLFF. The V and J genes are TRBV6-1 and TRBJ1-4, with a possible D match to TRBD1 (5 bases). Germline assignment: CDR1 MNHNS and CDR2 SASEGT. The CDR3 sequence is 12 residues long. V was clipped by 6 bases and J by 7 bases, with 9 bases between them.

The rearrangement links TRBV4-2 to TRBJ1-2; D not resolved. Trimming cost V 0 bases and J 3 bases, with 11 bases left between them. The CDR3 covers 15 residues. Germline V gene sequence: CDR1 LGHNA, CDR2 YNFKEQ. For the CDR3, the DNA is TGTGCCAGCAGCCAAGATCCCGACAACTACTATGGCTACACCTTC. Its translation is CASSQDPDNYYGYTF.

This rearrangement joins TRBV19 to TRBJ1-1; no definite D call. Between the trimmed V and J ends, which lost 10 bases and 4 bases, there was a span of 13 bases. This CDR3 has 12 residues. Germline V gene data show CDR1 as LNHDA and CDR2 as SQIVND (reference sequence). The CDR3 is CATSEGFTEAFF. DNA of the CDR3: TGTGCCACCTCGGAAGGGTTCACTGAAGCTTTCTTT.

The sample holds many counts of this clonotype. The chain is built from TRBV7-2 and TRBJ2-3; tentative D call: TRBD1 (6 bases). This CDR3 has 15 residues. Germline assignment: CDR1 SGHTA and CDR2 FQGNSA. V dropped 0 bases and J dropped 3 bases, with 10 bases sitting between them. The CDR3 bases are TGTGCCAGCAGCTTAGCGGGGACACTAACAGATACGCAGTATTTT. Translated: CASSLAGTLTDTQYF.

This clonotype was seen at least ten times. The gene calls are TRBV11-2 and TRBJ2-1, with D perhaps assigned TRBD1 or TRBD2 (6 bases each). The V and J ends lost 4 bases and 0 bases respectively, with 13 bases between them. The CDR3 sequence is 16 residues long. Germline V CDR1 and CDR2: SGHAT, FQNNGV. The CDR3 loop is CASSSPRGRSYNEQFF. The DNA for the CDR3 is TGTGCCAGCAGCTCACCCCGGGGGCGCTCCTACAATGAGCAGTTCTTC.

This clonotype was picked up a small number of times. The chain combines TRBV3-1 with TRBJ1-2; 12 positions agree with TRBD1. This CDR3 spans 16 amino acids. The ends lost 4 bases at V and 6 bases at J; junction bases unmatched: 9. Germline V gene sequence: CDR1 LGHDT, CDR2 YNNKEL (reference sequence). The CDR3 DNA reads TGTGCCAGCAGCCGGGGGGACAGGGGGCATCAGAATGGCTACACCTTC. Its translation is CASSRGDRGHQNGYTF.

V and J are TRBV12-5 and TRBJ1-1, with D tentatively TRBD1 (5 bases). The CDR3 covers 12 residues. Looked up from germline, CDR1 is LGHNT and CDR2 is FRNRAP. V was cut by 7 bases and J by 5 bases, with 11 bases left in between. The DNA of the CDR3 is TGTGCTAGTGTTAACGGGGGGACTGAAGCTTTCTTT. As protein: CASVNGGTEAFF.

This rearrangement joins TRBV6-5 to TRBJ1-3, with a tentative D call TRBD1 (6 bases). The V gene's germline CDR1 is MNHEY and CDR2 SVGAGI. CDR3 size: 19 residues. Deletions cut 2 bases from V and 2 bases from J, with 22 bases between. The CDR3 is CASSYRFQTGGRTGNTIYF. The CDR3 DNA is TGTGCCAGCAGTTACCGATTCCAGACAGGAGGGAGGACTGGAAACACCATATATTTT.

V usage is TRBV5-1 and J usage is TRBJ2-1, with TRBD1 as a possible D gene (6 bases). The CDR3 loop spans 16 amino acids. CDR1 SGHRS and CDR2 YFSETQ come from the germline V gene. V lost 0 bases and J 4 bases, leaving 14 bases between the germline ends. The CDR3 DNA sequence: TGCGCCAGCAGCTTGGACGGGGACAATATTTACAATGAGCAGTTCTTC. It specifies CASSLDGDNIYNEQFF.

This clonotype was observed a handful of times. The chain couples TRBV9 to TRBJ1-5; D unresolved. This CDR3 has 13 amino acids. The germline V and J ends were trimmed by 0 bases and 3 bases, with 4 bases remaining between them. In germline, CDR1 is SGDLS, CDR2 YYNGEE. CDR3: CASSVGDNQPQHF. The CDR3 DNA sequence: TGTGCCAGCAGCGTAGGGGACAATCAGCCCCAGCATTTT.

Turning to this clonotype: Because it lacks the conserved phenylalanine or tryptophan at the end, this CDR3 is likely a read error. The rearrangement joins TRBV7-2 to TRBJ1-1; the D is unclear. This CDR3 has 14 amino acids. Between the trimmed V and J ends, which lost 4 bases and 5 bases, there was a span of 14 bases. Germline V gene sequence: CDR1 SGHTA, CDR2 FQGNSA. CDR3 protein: CASSSIGIQTEAFL. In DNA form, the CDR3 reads TGTGCCAGCAGCTCTATAGGGATACAGACTGAAGCTTTCCTT.

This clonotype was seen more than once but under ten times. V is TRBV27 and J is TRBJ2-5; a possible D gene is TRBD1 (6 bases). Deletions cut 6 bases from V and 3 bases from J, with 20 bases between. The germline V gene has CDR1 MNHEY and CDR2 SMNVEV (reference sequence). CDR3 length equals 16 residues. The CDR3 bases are TGTGCCAGCAGACGCCGGGGCAGGGGACATAAAGAGACCCAGTACTTC. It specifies CASRRRGRGHKETQYF.

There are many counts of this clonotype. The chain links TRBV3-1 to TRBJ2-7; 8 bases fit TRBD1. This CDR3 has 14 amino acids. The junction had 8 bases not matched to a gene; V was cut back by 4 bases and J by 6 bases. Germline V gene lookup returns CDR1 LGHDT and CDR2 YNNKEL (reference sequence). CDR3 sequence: CASSPTRTGSEQYF. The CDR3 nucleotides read TGTGCCAGCAGCCCTACGAGGACAGGGAGCGAGCAGTACTTC.

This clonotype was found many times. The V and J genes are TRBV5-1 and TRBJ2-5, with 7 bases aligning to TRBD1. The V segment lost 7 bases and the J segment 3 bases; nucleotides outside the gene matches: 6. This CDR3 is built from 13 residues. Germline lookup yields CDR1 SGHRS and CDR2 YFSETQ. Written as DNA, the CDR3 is TGCGCCAGCTCTGGTACAGGGGAAGAGACCCAGTACTTC. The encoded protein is CASSGTGEETQYF.

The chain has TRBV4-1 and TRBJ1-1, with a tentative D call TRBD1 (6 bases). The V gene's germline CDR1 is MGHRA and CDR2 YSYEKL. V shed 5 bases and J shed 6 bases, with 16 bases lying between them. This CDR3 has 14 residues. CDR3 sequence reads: CASSSEGGGAEAFF. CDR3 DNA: TGCGCCAGCAGCTCAGAGGGGGGCGGGGCTGAAGCTTTCTTT.

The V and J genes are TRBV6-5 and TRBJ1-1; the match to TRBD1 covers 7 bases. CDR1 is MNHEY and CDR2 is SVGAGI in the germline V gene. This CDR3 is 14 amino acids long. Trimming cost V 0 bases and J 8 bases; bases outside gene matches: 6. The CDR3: CASSYSTGVSEAFF. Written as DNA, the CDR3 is TGTGCCAGCAGTTACTCAACAGGGGTCTCAGAAGCTTTCTTT.

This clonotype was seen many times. DNA for the CDR3: TGTGCCAGCAGCCAAGGCAGGGGTCGATCACCCCTCCACTTT. Translating gives CASSQGRGRSPLHF. The V call is TRBV3-1, the J call TRBJ1-6, with D tentatively TRBD1 (6 bases). Per the germline V gene, CDR1 is LGHDT and CDR2 is YNNKEL (reference sequence). CDR3 size: 14 residues. Trimming stripped 1 base from V and 10 bases from J, with 11 bases between.

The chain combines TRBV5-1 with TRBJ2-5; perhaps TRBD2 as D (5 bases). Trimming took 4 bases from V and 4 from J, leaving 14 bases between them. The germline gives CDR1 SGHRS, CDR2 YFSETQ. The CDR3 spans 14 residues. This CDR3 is CASSGRLLGETQYF. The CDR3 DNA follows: TGCGCCAGCAGCGGCAGACTATTGGGAGAGACCCAGTACTTC.

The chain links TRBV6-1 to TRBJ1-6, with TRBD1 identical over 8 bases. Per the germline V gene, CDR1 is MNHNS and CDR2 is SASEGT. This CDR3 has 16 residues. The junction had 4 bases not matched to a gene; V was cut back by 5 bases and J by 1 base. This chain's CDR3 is CASSSRGLSYNSPLHF. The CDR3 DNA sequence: TGTGCCAGCAGTTCCAGGGGGCTATCCTATAATTCACCCCTCCACTTT.

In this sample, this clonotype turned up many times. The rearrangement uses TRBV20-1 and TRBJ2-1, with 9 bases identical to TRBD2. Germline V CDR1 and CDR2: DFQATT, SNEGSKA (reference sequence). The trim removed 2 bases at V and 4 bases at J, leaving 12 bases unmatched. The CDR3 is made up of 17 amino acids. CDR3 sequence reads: CSARPVAGDLNYNEQFF. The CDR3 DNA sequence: TGCAGTGCTAGACCGGTAGCGGGGGACCTAAATTACAATGAGCAGTTCTTC.

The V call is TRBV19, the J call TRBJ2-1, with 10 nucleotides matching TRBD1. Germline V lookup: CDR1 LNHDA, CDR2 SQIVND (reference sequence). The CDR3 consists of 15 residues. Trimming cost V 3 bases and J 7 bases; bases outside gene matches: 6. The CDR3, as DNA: TGTGCCAGTAGTATCCGACAGGGGGCGGGTAATGAGCAGTTCTTC. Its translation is CASSIRQGAGNEQFF.

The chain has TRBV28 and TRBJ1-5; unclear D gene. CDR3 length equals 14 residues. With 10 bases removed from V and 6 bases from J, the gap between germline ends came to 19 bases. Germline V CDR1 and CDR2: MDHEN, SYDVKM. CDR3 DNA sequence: TGTGCCACCCTAGGGCAAAGTGCGAGTCAGCCCCAGCATTTT. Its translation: CATLGQSASQPQHF. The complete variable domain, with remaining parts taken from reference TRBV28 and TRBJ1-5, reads DVKVTQSSRYLVKRTGEKVFLECVQDMDHENMFWYRQDPGLGLRLIYFSYDVKMKEKGDIPEGYSVSREKKERFSLILESASTNQTSMYLCATLGQSASQPQHFGDGTRLSIL.